This passage covers 19 T cell receptor beta chains from one sample sequenced in a study of blood T cell repertoires in COVID-19. Generated by immunoSEQ multiplex PCR, the TCRdb table keeps only in-frame clones and is missing some. The table has about 73,000 clones, roughly four fifths seen once. Specimen: peripheral blood. These receptors all come from a man in his sixties or seventies with COVID-19, enrolled during active disease.

This chain links TRBV28 with TRBJ1-2; D is unresolved. In germline, CDR1 is MDHEN, CDR2 SYDVKM. Trimming stripped 6 bases from V and 4 bases from J, with 9 bases between. The CDR3 contains 12 residues. The CDR3 nucleotides read TGTGCCAGCAGGCAGGCCACCTATGGCTACACCTTC. The encoded protein is CASRQATYGYTF.

V and J are TRBV5-1 and TRBJ1-4; D remains unclear. With 0 bases removed from V and 7 bases from J, the gap between germline ends came to 22 bases. Germline values: CDR1 SGHRS, CDR2 YFSETQ. The CDR3 totals 18 residues. Written as DNA, the CDR3 is TGCGCCAGCAGCTTGGACGCCCTCGTAGAGGGTACAATTGAAAAACTGTTTTTT. Encoded protein: CASSLDALVEGTIEKLFF.

This clone was detected once. The rearrangement uses TRBV9 and TRBJ1-4; TRBD1 aligns across 7 bases. V shed 3 bases, J shed 7 bases, and the junction held 3 bases outside the gene matches. The CDR3 is 13 amino acids. The germline V gene encodes CDR1 SGDLS and CDR2 YYNGEE. The CDR3 is CASSAGTAEKLFF. The CDR3 bases are TGTGCCAGCAGCGCGGGGACAGCTGAAAAACTGTTTTTT. Looking up the rest from reference TRBV9 and TRBJ1-4 gives the full variable domain: DSGVTQTPKHLITATGQRVTLRCSPRSGDLSVYWYQQSLDQGLQFLIQYYNGEERAKGNILERFSAQQFPDLHSELNLSSLELGDSALYFCASSAGTAEKLFFGSGTQLSVL.

This clone was detected only a few times. J is TRBJ1-1 and V is TRBV19; TRBD1 aligns across 8 bases. Germline V gene lookup returns CDR1 LNHDA and CDR2 SQIVND (reference sequence). This CDR3 region has 15 residues. The V and J ends lost 5 bases and 5 bases, in that order; junction bases with no gene match: 10. DNA for the CDR3: TGTGCCAGTAGTTCGAGGACAGGGAGGGGAACTGAAGCTTTCTTT. As protein: CASSSRTGRGTEAFF.

The rearrangement uses TRBV4-3 and TRBJ2-7; tentative D call: TRBD2 (5 bases). Germline-derived CDR1 and CDR2 are LGHNA and YSLEER. V was shortened by 1 base and J by 2 bases, with 9 bases between the two germline ends. There are 14 residues in the CDR3. CDR3: CASSQGPGTYEQYF. Written as DNA, the CDR3 is TGCGCCAGCAGCCAAGGTCCGGGAACCTACGAGCAGTACTTC.

V gene TRBV5-1 combines with J gene TRBJ1-6, with D hard to call. Trimming took off 5 bases at V and 5 bases at J, with 8 bases between the two ends. Germline V gives CDR1 SGHRS, CDR2 YFSETQ. The CDR3 extends over 13 amino acids. The CDR3 here is CASRSENNSPLHF. In nucleotides, the CDR3 is TGCGCCAGCAGGTCGGAGAATAATTCACCCCTCCACTTT.

This chain joins TRBV18 and TRBJ1-5; D is unclear. The CDR3 covers 14 residues. V was clipped by 2 bases and J by 1 base, with 6 bases between them. Germline V CDR1 and CDR2: KGHSH, LQKENI. DNA of the CDR3: TGTGCCAGCTCACCAAGCGGGAGCAATCAGCCCCAGCATTTT. Its translation is CASSPSGSNQPQHF.

This clone was picked up a small number of times. The rearrangement joins TRBV27 to TRBJ2-7; D might be TRBD2 (5 bases). Germline V gene data show CDR1 as MNHEY and CDR2 as SMNVEV (reference sequence). This CDR3 contains 14 residues. V was clipped by 2 bases and J by 2 bases, with 10 bases between them. The CDR3 sequence: CASSLTRLPYEQYF. CDR3 DNA sequence: TGTGCCAGCAGTTTAACTAGACTACCCTACGAGCAGTACTTC.

This rearrangement joins TRBV9 to TRBJ2-5, with 9 bases lining up with TRBD2. The V gene's germline CDR1 is SGDLS and CDR2 YYNGEE. CDR3 length: 15 amino acids. V lost 2 bases, J lost 5 bases, and 7 bases stayed unmatched. CDR3 coding DNA: TGTGCCAGCAGCGTTAGCGGGAGCTTCCAGGAGACCCAGTACTTC. This translates into CASSVSGSFQETQYF.

The V gene is TRBV5-8, the J gene TRBJ2-1, with TRBD2 as a possible D gene (5 bases). The CDR3 consists of 16 residues. The germline CDR1 and CDR2 sequences are SGHTS and YDEGEE. V was clipped by 0 bases and J by 3 bases, with 13 bases between them. CDR3 bases: TGTGCCAGCAGCTTGGGTGTGGGAGTAATCTACAATGAGCAGTTCTTC. Its protein is CASSLGVGVIYNEQFF.

The rearrangement links TRBV29-1 to TRBJ1-1, with TRBD1 identical over 9 bases. This CDR3 is 13 amino acids long. Trimming at V came to 6 bases and at J to 4 bases, leaving 6 bases not matched to a gene. The germline gives CDR1 SQVTM, CDR2 ANQGSEA. The DNA for the CDR3 is TGCAGCGTGGGACAGGGAGTGAGCACTGAAGCTTTCTTT. Translated: CSVGQGVSTEAFF.

V and J are TRBV10-3 and TRBJ1-1; D ambiguous. The germline V gene has CDR1 ENHRY and CDR2 SYGVKD. V was pared by 10 bases and J by 3 bases, with 15 bases between. The CDR3 has 13 amino acids. The CDR3 sequence is CATSGNRDTEAFF. In DNA, the CDR3 is TGTGCCACCTCGGGGAATAGGGACACTGAAGCTTTCTTT.

This sequence joins TRBV5-6 and TRBJ1-1; D ambiguous. With 0 bases removed from V and 5 bases from J, the gap between germline ends came to 11 bases. The length of the CDR3 is 14 residues. Germline V gives CDR1 SGHDT, CDR2 YYEEEE. The CDR3 sequence: CASSLGHRGTEAFF. The CDR3 coding sequence is TGTGCCAGCAGCTTGGGACACCGAGGGACTGAAGCTTTCTTT.

V is TRBV24-1 and J is TRBJ1-5, with 7 bases lining up with TRBD1. This CDR3 has 14 residues. Germline-derived CDR1 and CDR2 are KGHDR and SFDVKD. The junction had 2 bases not matched to a gene; V was cut back by 3 bases and J by 4 bases. As DNA, the CDR3 is TGTGCCACCAGTGATATGACAGGGAATCAGCCCCAGCATTTT. Its protein product is CATSDMTGNQPQHF.

The chain has TRBV5-4 and TRBJ2-1, with D possibly TRBD1 on 7 matching bases. V was pared by 5 bases and J by 3 bases, with 15 bases between. Per germline, CDR1 SGHNT and CDR2 YYREEE (reference sequence). This CDR3 region has 15 residues. The CDR3 region has the DNA TGTGCCAGCAGTCGCGGAGGGACAGACTACAATGAGCAGTTCTTC. Its translation is CASSRGGTDYNEQFF.

This chain uses TRBV12-3 or TRBV12-4 with TRBJ2-7; 7 bases match TRBD2. There are 13 residues in the CDR3. Unmatched junction bases numbered 3, after V lost 4 bases and J lost 3 bases. CDR3 bases: TGTGCCAGCAGTTGGGGGGGTATCTACGAGCAGTACTTC. This sequence encodes CASSWGGIYEQYF.

This rearrangement joins TRBV28 to TRBJ1-1; possibly TRBD1 for D (5 bases). Looked up from germline, CDR1 is MDHEN and CDR2 is SYDVKM. Trimming took 0 bases from V and 5 from J, leaving 10 bases between them. This CDR3 has 14 amino acids. Here the CDR3 DNA reads TGTGCCAGCAGTTTATGGCAGGGATCGACTGAAGCTTTCTTT. Its protein is CASSLWQGSTEAFF.

The V and J genes are TRBV7-9 and TRBJ2-5, with 10 bases identical to TRBD2. CDR3 length equals 16 residues. V lost 3 bases to trimming and J lost 5 bases; unmatched junction nucleotides: 9. The V gene's germline CDR1 is SEHNR and CDR2 FQNEAQ (reference sequence). CDR3 sequence reads: CASSFYSGGVPETQYF. As DNA, the CDR3 is TGTGCCAGCAGCTTCTACAGCGGGGGGGTCCCGGAGACCCAGTACTTC.

The CDR3 spells CASSSAGDTGELFF. CDR3 sequence (DNA): TGCGCCAGCAGCTCGGCGGGAGACACCGGGGAGCTGTTTTTT. The rearrangement links TRBV5-1 to TRBJ2-2; TRBD2 matches at 7 bases. Trimming cost V 3 bases and J 3 bases; bases outside gene matches: 2. The V gene's germline CDR1 is SGHRS and CDR2 YFSETQ. The CDR3 spans 14 residues.